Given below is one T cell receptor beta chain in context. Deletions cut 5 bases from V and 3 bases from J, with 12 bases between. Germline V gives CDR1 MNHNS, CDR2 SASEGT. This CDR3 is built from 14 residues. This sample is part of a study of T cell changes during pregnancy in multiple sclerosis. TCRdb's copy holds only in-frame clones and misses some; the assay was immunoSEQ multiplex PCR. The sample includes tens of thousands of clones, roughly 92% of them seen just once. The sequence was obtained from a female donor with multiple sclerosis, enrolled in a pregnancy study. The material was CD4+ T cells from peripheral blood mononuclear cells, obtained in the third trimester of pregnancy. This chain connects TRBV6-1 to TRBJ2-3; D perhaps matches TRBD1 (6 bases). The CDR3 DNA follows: TGTGCCAGCAGTTCGAGTAGGGGGACAGATACGCAGTATTTT. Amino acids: CASSSSRGTDTQYF.